Listed below are T cell receptor beta chains from one sample, sequenced in a study of cytomegalovirus exposure and HLA in healthy donors. Libraries were prepared by immunoSEQ multiplex PCR; TCRdb keeps only in-frame clonotypes and omits some of them. Seen in this sample are tens of thousands of clones; the ten most common clones hold roughly 15%. Sequences were obtained from PBMCs. The receptors derive from a man in his fifties or sixties in good health and CMV-seropositive. Each CDR3 is given without its conserved first and last residue.

V	J	CDR3
TRBV7-9	TRBJ1-1	ASSLGVAPGNTEAF
TRBV29-1	TRBJ2-1	SVEGGSRQQQF
TRBV6-1	TRBJ2-7	ASSEFGPQY
TRBV30	TRBJ2-1	AWSGLAGKPYNEQF
TRBV7-8	TRBJ2-1	ASSPSRQTYNEQF
TRBV11-3	TRBJ2-7	ASSPSGSGEQY
TRBV7-9	TRBJ1-1	ASSLVGDTEAF
TRBV18	TRBJ1-4	ASSRVGTGDRGANEKLF
TRBV7-3	TRBJ2-7	ASSLKFEAGPHEQY
TRBV19	TRBJ1-3	ASISFRSNTIY
TRBV4-2	TRBJ1-5	ASSPGTGFANQPQH
TRBV27	TRBJ1-1	ASSFYRGQNTEAF
TRBV15	TRBJ1-2	ATSLTGLNQG
TRBV15	TRBJ1-3	ATKSGRGEVNTIY
TRBV11-3	TRBJ1-1	ASSSGVWGDTEAF
TRBV7-2	TRBJ1-2	ASSLWTGVGYGYT
TRBV4-3	TRBJ1-3	ASSAGGSGNTIY
TRBV6-5	TRBJ2-7	ASSLNRDYEQY
TRBV5-6	TRBJ1-1	ASSLATTGWTEAF
TRBV4-1	TRBJ1-1	ASSPSGITEAF
TRBV7-9	TRBJ1-6	ASSLVLQSGSPLH
TRBV5-1	TRBJ2-3	ASSDWELGDTQY
TRBV4-3	TRBJ2-2	ASRNLWPGQGFTGELF
TRBV9	TRBJ2-5	ASSVSGLFQETQY
TRBV5-6	TRBJ1-5	ASSQEAGNNQPQH
TRBV19	TRBJ1-1	ASSTLGKGAF
TRBV5-4	TRBJ2-7	ASSPASGGVYEQY
TRBV18	TRBJ2-3	ASSPGTGVTDTQY
TRBV30	TRBJ2-7	AGLVTGSNEQY
TRBV5-1	TRBJ2-5	ASTPNTGRQETQY
TRBV2	TRBJ1-5	ASSPTGAVQPQH
TRBV30	TRBJ1-5	AWGQPNQPQH
TRBV19	TRBJ1-4	ASHWSRGDEKLF
TRBV10-2	TRBJ2-1	ASSDPQASGSNEQF
TRBV13	TRBJ2-1	ASSLGHEGGPTYQF
TRBV6-1	TRBJ2-2	ASRGLAETGELF
TRBV2	TRBJ1-5	ASRPDSSNQPQH
TRBV7-6	TRBJ2-5	ASSFGTGGSTQY
TRBV7-2	TRBJ2-3	ASSLARLAGAKRTDTQY
TRBV30	TRBJ1-1	AWSGPLGGAF
TRBV12-2	TRBJ2-4	ASRGRAGWRTKNIQY
TRBV5-3	TRBJ1-4	ARSRDRGPHNEKLF
TRBV7-6	TRBJ2-2	ASSPGQGTNTGELF
TRBV2	TRBJ1-5	ASRAQTGYQPQH
TRBV7-7	TRBJ2-5	ASSKGTSVQETQY
TRBV6-5	TRBJ2-3	ASSHGGAGDTQY
TRBV29-1	TRBJ2-2	SVERSENTGELF
TRBV11-3	TRBJ1-2	ASSLGGRGPGYT
TRBV6-5	TRBJ2-5	ASSLGGSGGGETQY
TRBV7-9	TRBJ1-4	ASSFRQGNEKLF
TRBV11-2	TRBJ2-7	ASSPRDRGEQY
TRBV5-5	TRBJ2-6	ASSSKSGANVLT
TRBV7-2	TRBJ2-5	ASSLRSEETQY
TRBV7-7	TRBJ2-7	ASSLDGTGGGEQY
TRBV18	TRBJ2-1	ASSPSSGNGQGEQF
TRBV19	TRBJ1-5	ASSPGTDSNQPQH
TRBV11-1	TRBJ2-1	ASSLVLTSINEQF